What follows describes a single TCR beta chain. Its antigen target is currently unknown. The record has no base qualities; no much larger clone is one base away. The library was built by means of the immunoSEQ multiplex PCR assay. The multiplex PCR relied on a mix of 60 forward primers for TCR Vbeta segments and 13 reverse primers for TCR Jbeta segments. The CDR3 region of rearranged TCR beta genes was amplified from genomic DNA by a multiplex PCR assay. The Illumina HiSeq System was used to sequence the amplified TCR beta libraries as 87-base-pair reads. The published analysis was carried out like this. A later analysis counted some 74 million unique TCR beta chains across the 690 or so repertoires, and roughly 10 million of these chains were shared by at least two donors. Raw reads were error-corrected and collapsed into unique sequences with a nearest-neighbor algorithm that merged closely related sequences to remove PCR and sequencing errors. CDR3 sequences were aligned to IMGT reference sequences to assign V, D and J gene segments. Each retained sequence needed at least a six-nucleotide match to both a V gene segment and a J gene segment. A rearrangement was called productive if the CDR3 had no stop codons and remained in frame with V and J, and every other rearrangement was called non-productive. Following IMGT convention, CDR3 was defined as the stretch from the second conserved V-encoded cysteine up to the conserved J-encoded phenylalanine. Sequences without an unambiguous match to a single V gene segment were excluded from the earlier analysis of 587 of the donors. An earlier analysis of 587 of the donors called V segments functional above 56.7% productive rearrangements and segregating when the between-donor standard deviation exceeded 5%. A statistical classification framework was built to diagnose cytomegalovirus status from the catalog of TCR beta chain sequences. V and J gene assignment, in a later analysis, came from comparing TCR nucleotide sequences with IMGT/GENE-DB human TR gene sequences. The TCRdist pipeline was used in a later analysis to assign CDR3 sequences and most-parsimonious VDJ recombination scenarios. A later analysis defined each TCR beta chain by its CDR3 amino acid sequence plus V-gene family, and excluded reads lacking a unique V-gene family. To address suspected cross-contamination and a sequencing artifact, a later analysis removed over 500 highly shared, low-generation-probability nucleotide sequences. A later analysis calculated a clonal expansion index for each public chain from normalized within-repertoire ranks of inferred template counts. In a later analysis, generation probabilities were computed using a VDJ recombination model fitted to out-of-frame rearrangements, and the results were checked against IGoR. Hypergeometric tests were used in a later analysis to score TCR-TCR, TCR-HLA and TCR-CMV co-occurrence, with a repertoire-size bias correction applied to the TCR pairs. To estimate false discovery rates, a later analysis permuted the HLA or CMV assignments 20 times. In a later analysis, co-occurring TCRs were grouped with DBSCAN, and TCRdist sequence similarity was added when clustering was performed within HLA-allele-positive subsets. Co-occurrence clustering excluded repertoires with fewer than 30,000 or more than 120,000 public chains, plus five with anomalous nucleotide sharing. Here the immuneACCESS table is served through TCRdb, limited to in-frame sequences with V and J called. Missing clones are a known gap in these copies; in checked studies unresolved V genes cover under half, and the rest lacks a known reason. That table furnishes V, J and clone size, whereas the DNA furnished D and trimming. The sample yields some 94,000 clones; nearly 70% were counted once. The ten biggest clones cover more than 2.5% of the sample.

This specimen belongs to a study of cytomegalovirus exposure and HLA in healthy donors (dated by TCRdb to about 2017). With respect to the entire study: In an earlier analysis of some 550 of the donors, 250 to 350 Gb of sequence data and 90 million to 130 million unique TCR beta sequences from about 179 million T cells were reported. Among roughly 400 genotyped donors of the cohort, an average of around 240,000 unique TCR beta nucleotide sequences were sequenced per donor, around 18% of them non-productive. In an earlier analysis of 587 of the donors, high-throughput TCR beta sequencing was used to judge whether each TCR beta V gene segment behaved as functional or pseudogenic. HLA typing covered class I and class II loci at four-digit resolution. The aim of the study was to test whether cataloging public T cell receptors could identify signatures of past pathogen exposure. High-throughput TCR immunosequencing, statistical association of individual TCRs with disease status, and machine learning were combined to predict cytomegalovirus infection status. All discovery cohort repertoires had been generated using a single sequencing platform. A later genetic analysis took genome-wide SNP genotypes for about three fifths of the roughly 700 donors and used that subset as a discovery cohort. In a later analysis, previously published TCR beta repertoires from several hundred donors were re-analyzed and high-resolution HLA genotyping was added so that TCR occurrence patterns could be studied. Approximately 330 gigabases of sequencing data and roughly 80 million unique TCR sequences made up an early release that covered 500 to 700 HLA-typed donors. The T cell repertoires of 670 or so subjects were profiled by immunosequencing and related to cytomegalovirus serostatus. In the later analysis, no new phenotypic data were used to find candidate immune exposures; instead, reliance was placed on TCR beta sequences and their occurrence across donors. Roughly 5 DR-DQ haplotypes were handled as single units for association and clustering, since linkage in the cohort was strong. Of the roughly 410 genotyped donors, approximately 81% were placed in the genetic ancestry cluster associated with self-reported Caucasian donors. Donor age, sex, ethnicity and CMV serostatus were compiled alongside the repertoire data. The number of typed donors differed by locus: roughly 620-630 for A, B, C, DRB1 and DQB1; 522 for DQA1; 600 to 610 for DPA1; and approximately 450 for DPB1. Besides the first cohort of approximately 710 subjects, a separate validation cohort made up of 90 to 150 different subjects was used. General findings and caveats noted by the study authors: It was suggested by the authors that the approach could potentially be generalized to other disease states and immunological phenotypes. The classifier was reported to diagnose cytomegalovirus status with high specificity and sensitivity in both the original cohort and the validation cohort. A group of highly shared sequence variants was considered likely to be a technical artifact of the sequencing pipeline. Compared with the approximately 670-donor mean, donors in an Asian-associated ancestry cluster had fewer N-insertions in productive TCRs, according to a later genetic analysis. A further reported finding was that TCR beta sequences accurately predicted the HLA-A and HLA-B alleles for most subjects in the first cohort. Most TCR sequences were seen in very few donors, while some public TCRs were found in many individuals. Broadly in line with IMGT annotations, most TCR beta V segments showed up in productive rearrangements about 87% or about 30% of the time in an earlier analysis of a few hundred of the donors. Because counts were too low, 15 to 20 rarely observed V segments, including chromosome 9 orphons, were left out of the earlier analysis of approximately 500 of the donors. Linkage disequilibrium might explain the correlated functional status among segregating V segments, but an unknown experimental factor could not be excluded. The 87-base-pair reads could not distinguish some IMGT-functional V segments, including TRBV6-2 and TRBV6-3, so those segments were excluded. The cohort was sequenced for TCR beta chains only, and without alpha or paired-chain data the features that could be detected were limited. In vitro tests confirmed that three of the cytomegalovirus-associated TCR beta chains recognize cytomegalovirus antigens. HLA typing was unavailable for some donors at each locus, so association tests used only the typed subset. Most CMV-associated TCR beta chains appeared to be HLA-restricted in a later analysis, and the HLA associations seemed to be driven largely by CMV exposure. CMV serostatus was the only immune exposure information available for the cohort. At a false discovery rate of 0.05, a later analysis linked some 17,000 TCR beta sequences to specific HLA alleles. In a later analysis, TCR association rates were found to vary across HLA loci, with the most associated TCRs seen for DRB1 alleles and the fewest for HLA-C alleles. Roughly uniform sequencing depth across donors was assumed in presence/absence analyses, although this assumption may not hold. A later analysis reported that several top co-occurrence clusters appeared linked to parvovirus B19, influenza, CMV and Epstein-Barr virus. In the study, 150 to 200 TCR beta chains were listed as associated with cytomegalovirus. Strong co-occurrence of HLA alleles, especially DR and DQ, made assigning TCR associations to individual alleles difficult. In a later analysis, HLA-associated TCR beta chains showed more clonal expansion and lower generation probabilities than non-associated chains that were equally common. An association between a missense DCLRE1C variant and V-gene and J-gene trimming of TCR beta chains was found in a later genetic analysis and replicated in an independent cohort.

CDR1 and CDR2, looked up from the germline V gene, are SGHDT and YYEEEE. The V and J ends are trimmed by 1 base and 4 bases, leaving 15 bases between them. The CDR3, from cysteine to valine, totals 15 residues. The sequence is cut down to CDR3 DNA, 45 bases in frame from base 1. The cohort comprised fewer than 750 healthy bone marrow donors. All cohort members were sampled while nominally healthy, although unrecorded immune exposures were likely present. The donor tested CMV seronegative, placing the donor among the 350 or so seronegative members of the cohort. A peripheral blood sample was collected from each donor, and TCR beta sequencing was performed on peripheral blood mononuclear cells. Genomic DNA was extracted from the blood cell samples with the Qiagen DNeasy Blood Extraction Kit.

This TCR came from a man aged 45 to 65 in good health and CMV-seronegative. Input material: PBMCs. The V gene is TRBV5-6 and the J gene is TRBJ2-7, with a tentative D gene TRBD2 over 7 matching bases. The CDR3 sequence is CASSLLGGRGYEQYV. The DNA is TGTGCCAGCAGCTTGCTCGGGGGGCGCGGTTACGAGCAGTACGTC.